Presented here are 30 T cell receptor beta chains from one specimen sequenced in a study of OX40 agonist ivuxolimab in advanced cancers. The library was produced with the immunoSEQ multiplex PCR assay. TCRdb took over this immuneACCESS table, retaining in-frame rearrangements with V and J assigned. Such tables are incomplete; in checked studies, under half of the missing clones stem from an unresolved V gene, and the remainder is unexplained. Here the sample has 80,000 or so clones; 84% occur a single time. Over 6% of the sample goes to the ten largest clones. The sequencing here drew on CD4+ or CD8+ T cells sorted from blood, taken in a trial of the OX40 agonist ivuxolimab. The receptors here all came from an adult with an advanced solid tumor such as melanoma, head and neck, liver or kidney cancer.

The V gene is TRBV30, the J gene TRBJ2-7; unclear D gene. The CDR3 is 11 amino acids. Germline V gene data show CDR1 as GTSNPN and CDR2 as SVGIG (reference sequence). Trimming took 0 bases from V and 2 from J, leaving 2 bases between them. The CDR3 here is CAWSVAYEQYF. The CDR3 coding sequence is TGTGCCTGGAGTGTAGCCTACGAGCAGTACTTC.

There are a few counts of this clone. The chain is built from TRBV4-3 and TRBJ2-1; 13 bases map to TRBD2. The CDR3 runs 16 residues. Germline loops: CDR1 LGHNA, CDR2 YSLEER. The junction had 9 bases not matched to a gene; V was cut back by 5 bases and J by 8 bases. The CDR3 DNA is TGCGCCAGCAGCAGGACTAGCGGGGGTGAGTTCCATGAGCAGTTCTTC. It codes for CASSRTSGGEFHEQFF.

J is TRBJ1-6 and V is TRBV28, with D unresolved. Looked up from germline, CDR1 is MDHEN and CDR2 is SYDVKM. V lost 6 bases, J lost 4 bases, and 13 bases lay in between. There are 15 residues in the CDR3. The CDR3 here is CASRNTSPYNSPLHF. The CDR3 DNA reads TGTGCCAGCAGAAACACATCCCCATATAATTCACCCCTCCACTTT.

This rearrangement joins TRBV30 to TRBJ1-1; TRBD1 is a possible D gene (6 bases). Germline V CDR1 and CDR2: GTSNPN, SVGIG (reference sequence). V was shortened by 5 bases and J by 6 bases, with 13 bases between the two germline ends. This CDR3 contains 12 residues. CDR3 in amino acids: CAWDTGYPEAFF. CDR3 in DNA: TGTGCCTGGGATACAGGGTACCCTGAAGCTTTCTTT.

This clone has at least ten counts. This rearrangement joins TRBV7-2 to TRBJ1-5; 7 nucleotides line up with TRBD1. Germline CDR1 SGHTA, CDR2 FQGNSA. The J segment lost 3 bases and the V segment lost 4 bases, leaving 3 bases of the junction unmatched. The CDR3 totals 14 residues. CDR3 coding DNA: TGTGCCAGCAGCTGGGGACAGTACAATCAGCCCCAGCATTTT. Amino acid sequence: CASSWGQYNQPQHF.

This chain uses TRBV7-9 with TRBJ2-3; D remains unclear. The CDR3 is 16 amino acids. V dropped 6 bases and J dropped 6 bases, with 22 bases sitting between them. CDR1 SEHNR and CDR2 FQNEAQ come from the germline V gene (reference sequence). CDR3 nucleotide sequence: TGTGCCAGCAGGTACTCTTCCTTAGCCTCCTCGGATACGCAGTATTTT. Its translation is CASRYSSLASSDTQYF.

The CDR3 loop is CASSLRTGAYNEQFF. CDR3 DNA: TGTGCCAGCAGCTTACGGACAGGTGCTTACAATGAGCAGTTCTTC. The chain is built from TRBV7-2 and TRBJ2-1, with TRBD1 matching 7 bases. V was clipped by 2 bases and J by 4 bases; unmatched bases: 5. Germline V CDR1 and CDR2: SGHTA, FQGNSA. The CDR3 runs 15 residues.

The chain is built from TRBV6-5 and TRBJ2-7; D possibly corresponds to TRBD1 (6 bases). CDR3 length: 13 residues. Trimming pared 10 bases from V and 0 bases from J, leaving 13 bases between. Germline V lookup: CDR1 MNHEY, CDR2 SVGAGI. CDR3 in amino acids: CAIRDRTSYEQYF. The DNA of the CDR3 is TGTGCCATTCGTGACAGGACCTCCTACGAGCAGTACTTC.

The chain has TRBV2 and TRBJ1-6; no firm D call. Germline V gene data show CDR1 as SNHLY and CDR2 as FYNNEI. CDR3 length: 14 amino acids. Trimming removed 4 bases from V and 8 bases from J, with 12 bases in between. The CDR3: CASSGRGSDSPLHF. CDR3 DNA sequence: TGTGCCAGCAGTGGAAGAGGGTCTGATTCACCCCTCCACTTT. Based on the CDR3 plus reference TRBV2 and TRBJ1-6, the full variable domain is EPEVTQTPSHQVTQMGQEVILRCVPISNHLYFYWYRQILGQKVEFLVSFYNNEISEKSEIFDDQFSVERPDGSNFTLKIRSTKLEDSAMYFCASSGRGSDSPLHFGNGTRLTVT.

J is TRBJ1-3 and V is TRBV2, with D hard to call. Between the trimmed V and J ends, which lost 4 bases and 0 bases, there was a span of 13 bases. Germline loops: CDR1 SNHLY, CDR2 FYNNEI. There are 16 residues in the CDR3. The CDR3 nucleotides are TGTGCCAGCAGTGTCGGGCAGCCCTTCTCTGGAAACACCATATATTTT. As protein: CASSVGQPFSGNTIYF.

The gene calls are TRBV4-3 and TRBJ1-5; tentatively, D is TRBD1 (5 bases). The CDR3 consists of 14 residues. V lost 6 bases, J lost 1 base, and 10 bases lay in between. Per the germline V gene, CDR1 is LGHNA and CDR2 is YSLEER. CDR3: CASRRDGSNQPQHF. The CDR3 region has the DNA TGCGCCAGCAGAAGGGACGGCAGCAATCAGCCCCAGCATTTT.

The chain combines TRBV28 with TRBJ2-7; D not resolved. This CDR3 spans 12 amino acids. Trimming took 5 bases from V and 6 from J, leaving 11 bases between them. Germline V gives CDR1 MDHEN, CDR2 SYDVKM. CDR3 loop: CASSDRVREQYF. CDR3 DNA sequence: TGTGCCAGCAGTGATCGGGTTCGCGAGCAGTACTTC.

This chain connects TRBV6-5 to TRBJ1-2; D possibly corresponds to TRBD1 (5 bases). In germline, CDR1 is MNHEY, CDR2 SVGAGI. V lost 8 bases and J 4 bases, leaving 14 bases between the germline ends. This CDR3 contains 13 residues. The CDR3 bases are TGTGCCAGCCTCCGCGGGGGAACCTATGGCTACACCTTC. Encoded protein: CASLRGGTYGYTF.

CDR3 DNA sequence: TGTGCCAGCAGTCCGGGAGTGAAGGCAGATACGCAGTATTTT. Translated, it gives CASSPGVKADTQYF. This chain uses TRBV6-1 with TRBJ2-3, with D possibly matching TRBD2 (6 bases). This CDR3 has 14 amino acids. V lost 5 bases and J 4 bases, leaving 13 bases between the germline ends. CDR1 MNHNS and CDR2 SASEGT come from the germline V gene.

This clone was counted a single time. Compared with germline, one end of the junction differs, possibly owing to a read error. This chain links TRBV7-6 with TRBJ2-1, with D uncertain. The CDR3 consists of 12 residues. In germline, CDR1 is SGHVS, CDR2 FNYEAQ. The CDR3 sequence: CASSLVDNGQFF. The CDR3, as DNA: TGTGCCAGCAGCTTAGTAGACAATGGGCAGTTCTTC.

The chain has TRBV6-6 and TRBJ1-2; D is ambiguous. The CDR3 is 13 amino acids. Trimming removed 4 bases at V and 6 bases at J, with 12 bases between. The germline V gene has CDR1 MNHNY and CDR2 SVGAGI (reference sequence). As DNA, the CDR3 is TGTGCCAGCAGTTCGGCGGGAGACAATGGCTACACCTTC. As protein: CASSSAGDNGYTF.

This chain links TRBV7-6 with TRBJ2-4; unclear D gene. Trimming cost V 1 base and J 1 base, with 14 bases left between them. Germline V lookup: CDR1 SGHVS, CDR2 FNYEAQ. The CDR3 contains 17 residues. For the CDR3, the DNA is TGTGCCAGCAGCTTAGGAAGGAACATGGGCGCCAAAAACATTCAGTACTTC. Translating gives CASSLGRNMGAKNIQYF.

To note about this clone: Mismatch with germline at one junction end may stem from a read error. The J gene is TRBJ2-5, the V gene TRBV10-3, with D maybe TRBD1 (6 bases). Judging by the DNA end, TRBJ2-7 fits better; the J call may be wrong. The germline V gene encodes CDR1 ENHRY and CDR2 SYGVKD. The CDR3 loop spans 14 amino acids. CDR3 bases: TGTGCCACCAGTGGCGGCAGGGGCTCCTACGAGCAGTACTTC. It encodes CATSGGRGSYEQYF.

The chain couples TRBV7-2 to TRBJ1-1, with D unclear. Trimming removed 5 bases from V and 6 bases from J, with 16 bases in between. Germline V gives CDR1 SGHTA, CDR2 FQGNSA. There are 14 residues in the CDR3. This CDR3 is CASSPLRSVPEAFF. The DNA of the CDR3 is TGTGCCAGCAGCCCCCTCCGAAGTGTCCCTGAAGCTTTCTTT.

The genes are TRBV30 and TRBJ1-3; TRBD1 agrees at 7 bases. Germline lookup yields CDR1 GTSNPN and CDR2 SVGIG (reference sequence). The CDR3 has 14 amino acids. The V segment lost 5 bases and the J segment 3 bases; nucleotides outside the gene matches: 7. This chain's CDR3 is CAWVRDSFGNTIYF. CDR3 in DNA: TGTGCCTGGGTGAGGGACAGCTTTGGAAACACCATATATTTT.

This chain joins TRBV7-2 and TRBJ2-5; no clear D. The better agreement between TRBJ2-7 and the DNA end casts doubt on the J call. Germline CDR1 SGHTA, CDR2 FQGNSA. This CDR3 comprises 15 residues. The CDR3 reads CASSLVRQLTYEQYF. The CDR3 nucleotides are TGTGCCAGCAGCTTAGTAAGGCAGCTAACCTACGAGCAGTACTTC.

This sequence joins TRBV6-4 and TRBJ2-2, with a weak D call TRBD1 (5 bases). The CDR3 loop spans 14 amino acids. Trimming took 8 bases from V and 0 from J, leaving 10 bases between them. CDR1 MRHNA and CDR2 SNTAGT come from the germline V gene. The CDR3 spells CASQQDTNTGELFF. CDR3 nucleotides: TGTGCCAGCCAGCAGGACACGAACACCGGGGAGCTGTTTTTT.

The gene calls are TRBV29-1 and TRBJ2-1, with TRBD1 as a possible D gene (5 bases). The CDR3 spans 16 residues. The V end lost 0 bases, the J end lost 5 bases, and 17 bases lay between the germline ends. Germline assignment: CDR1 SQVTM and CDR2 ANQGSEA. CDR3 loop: CSVEDGAPRTNNEQFF. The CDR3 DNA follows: TGCAGCGTTGAAGATGGGGCCCCCAGGACCAACAATGAGCAGTTCTTC.

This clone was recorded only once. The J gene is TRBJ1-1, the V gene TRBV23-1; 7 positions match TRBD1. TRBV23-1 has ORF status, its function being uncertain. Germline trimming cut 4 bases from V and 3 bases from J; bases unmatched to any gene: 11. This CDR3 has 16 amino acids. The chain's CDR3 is CASSLRGLGHDTEAFF. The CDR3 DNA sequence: TGCGCCAGCAGTCTAAGGGGGCTCGGCCATGACACTGAAGCTTTCTTT.

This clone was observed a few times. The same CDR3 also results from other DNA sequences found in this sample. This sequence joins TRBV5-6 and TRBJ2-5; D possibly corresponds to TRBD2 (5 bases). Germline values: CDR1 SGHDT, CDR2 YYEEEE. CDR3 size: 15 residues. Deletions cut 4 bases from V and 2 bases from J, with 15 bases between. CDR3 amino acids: CASSGLRGQQETQYF. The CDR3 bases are TGTGCCAGCAGCGGACTCCGGGGTCAACAAGAGACCCAGTACTTC.

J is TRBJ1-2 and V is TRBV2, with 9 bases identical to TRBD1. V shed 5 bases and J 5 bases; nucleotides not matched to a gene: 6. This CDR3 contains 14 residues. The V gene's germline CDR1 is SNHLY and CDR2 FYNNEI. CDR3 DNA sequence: TGTGCCAGCAGTAACAGGGGGCCGGGGTATGGCTACACCTTC. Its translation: CASSNRGPGYGYTF.

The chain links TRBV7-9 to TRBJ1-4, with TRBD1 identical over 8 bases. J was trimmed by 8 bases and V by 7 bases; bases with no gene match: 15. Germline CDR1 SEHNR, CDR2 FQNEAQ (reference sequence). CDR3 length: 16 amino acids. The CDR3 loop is CASIHGDRGGKEKLFF. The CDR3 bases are TGTGCCAGCATCCACGGAGACAGGGGAGGGAAGGAAAAACTGTTTTTT.

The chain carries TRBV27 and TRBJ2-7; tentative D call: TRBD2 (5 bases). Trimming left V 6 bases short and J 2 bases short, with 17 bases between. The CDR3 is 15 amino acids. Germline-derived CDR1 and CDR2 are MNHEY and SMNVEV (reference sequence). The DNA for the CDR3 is TGTGCCAGCAGCCTCTCTTACGGAGGTCCCTACGAGCAGTACTTC. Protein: CASSLSYGGPYEQYF.

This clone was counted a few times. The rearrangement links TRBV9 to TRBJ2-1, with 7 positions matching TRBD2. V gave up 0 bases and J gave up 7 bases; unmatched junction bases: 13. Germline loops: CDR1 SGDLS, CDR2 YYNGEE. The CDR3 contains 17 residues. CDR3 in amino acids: CASSVAGTAGAQNEQFF. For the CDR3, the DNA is TGTGCCAGCAGCGTAGCTGGGACGGCGGGAGCGCAAAATGAGCAGTTCTTC.

CDR3 bases: TGTGCCAGCAGCGACCGGGACAATACTAACTATGGCTACACCTTC. It encodes CASSDRDNTNYGYTF. V is TRBV5-5 and J is TRBJ1-2, with D possibly TRBD1 on 6 matching bases. CDR3 length: 15 amino acids. Germline loops: CDR1 SGHKS, CDR2 YYEKEE (reference sequence). Trimming cost V 4 bases and J 0 bases, with 13 bases left between them.